This TCR beta chain came from a study of T cells in Graves' hyperthyroidism and ophthalmopathy. TCR beta CDR3 regions were amplified from RNA. In the first-round RT-PCR of the TCR CDR3, the HTBI primer set was used. TCRdb recomputed calls from the multiplex PCR reads with MiXCR, one row per CDR3 protein. The sample has under 250,000 distinct CDR3 sequences; around 25% are singletons. Germline CDR1 and CDR2: SGHAT and FQNNGV. V was clipped by 5 bases and J by 3 bases; unmatched bases: 8. CDR3 length equals 15 residues. This TCR came from a woman between 40 and 55 years old with Graves' ophthalmopathy. The chain joins TRBV11-2 to TRBJ2-7; 9 nucleotides agree with TRBD1. Sequenced sample: blood. The CDR3 sequence is CASSAVPGQGYEQYF. The CDR3 nucleotides read TGTGCCAGCAGCGCAGTTCCGGGACAGGGCTACGAGCAGTACTTC.